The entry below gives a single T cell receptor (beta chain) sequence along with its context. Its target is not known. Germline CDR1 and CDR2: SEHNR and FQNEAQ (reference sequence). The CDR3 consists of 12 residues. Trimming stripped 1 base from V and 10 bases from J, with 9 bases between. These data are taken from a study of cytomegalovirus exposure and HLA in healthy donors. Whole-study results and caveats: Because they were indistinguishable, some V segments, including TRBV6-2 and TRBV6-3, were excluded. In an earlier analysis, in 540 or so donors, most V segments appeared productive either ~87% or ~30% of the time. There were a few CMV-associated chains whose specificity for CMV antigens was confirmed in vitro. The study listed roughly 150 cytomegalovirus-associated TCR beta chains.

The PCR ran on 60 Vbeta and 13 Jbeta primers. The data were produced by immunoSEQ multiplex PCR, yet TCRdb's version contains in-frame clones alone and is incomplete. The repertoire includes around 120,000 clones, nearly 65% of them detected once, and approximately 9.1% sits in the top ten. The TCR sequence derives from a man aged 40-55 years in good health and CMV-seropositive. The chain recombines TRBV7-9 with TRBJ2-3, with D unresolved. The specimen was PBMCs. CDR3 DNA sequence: TGTGCCAGCAGCTTAGTTCTATTACCGCAGTATTTT. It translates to CASSLVLLPQYF.